The TCR beta chain under discussion was sequenced for a study of OX40 agonist ivuxolimab in advanced cancers. The overall study: Subjects had a mean age of roughly 57 years, with a range of about 23 to 79; about 83% were male.

A history of autoimmune disease or systemic immunosuppression excluded patients. The germline CDR1 and CDR2 sequences are SGDLS and YYNGEE. J gave up 8 bases and V 2 bases, and 3 bases lay outside the gene matches. The CDR3 extends over 13 amino acids. Generated by immunoSEQ multiplex PCR, the TCRdb table keeps only in-frame clones and is missing some. The sample shows about 90,000 clones, roughly 87% of them seen only once. This receptor was taken from an adult with an advanced solid tumor such as melanoma, head and neck, liver or kidney cancer. This chain uses TRBV9 with TRBJ2-1; TRBD2 matches 8 bases. The input for sequencing was CD4+ or CD8+ T cells sorted from blood, taken in a trial of the OX40 agonist ivuxolimab. The CDR3 region has the DNA TGTGCCAGCAGCGTGCGGGGGGACGATGAGCAGTTCTTC. This translates into CASSVRGDDEQFF.